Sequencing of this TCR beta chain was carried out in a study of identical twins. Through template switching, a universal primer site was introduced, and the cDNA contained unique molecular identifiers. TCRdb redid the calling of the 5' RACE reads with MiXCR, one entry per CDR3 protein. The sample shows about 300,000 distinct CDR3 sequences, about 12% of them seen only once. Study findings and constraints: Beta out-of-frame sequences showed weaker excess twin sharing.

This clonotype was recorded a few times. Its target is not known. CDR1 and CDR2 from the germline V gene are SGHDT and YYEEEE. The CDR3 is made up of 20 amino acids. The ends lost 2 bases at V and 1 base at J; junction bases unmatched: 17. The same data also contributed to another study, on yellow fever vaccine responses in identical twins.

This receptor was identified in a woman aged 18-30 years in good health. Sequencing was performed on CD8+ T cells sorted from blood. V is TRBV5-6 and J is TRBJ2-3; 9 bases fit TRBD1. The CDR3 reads CASSFRDRALFLSGTDTQYF. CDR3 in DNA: TGTGCCAGCAGCTTCCGGGACAGGGCCCTGTTTCTCTCTGGCACAGATACGCAGTATTTT.